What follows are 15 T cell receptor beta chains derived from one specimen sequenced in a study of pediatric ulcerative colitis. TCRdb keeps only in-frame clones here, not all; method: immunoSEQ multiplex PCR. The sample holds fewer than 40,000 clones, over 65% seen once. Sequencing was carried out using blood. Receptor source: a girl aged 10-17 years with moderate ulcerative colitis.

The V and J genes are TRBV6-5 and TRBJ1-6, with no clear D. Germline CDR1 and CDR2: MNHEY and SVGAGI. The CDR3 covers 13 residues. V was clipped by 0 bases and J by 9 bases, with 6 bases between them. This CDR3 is CASSYSDSSPLHF. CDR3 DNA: TGTGCCAGCAGTTACTCCGATTCTTCACCCCTCCACTTT.

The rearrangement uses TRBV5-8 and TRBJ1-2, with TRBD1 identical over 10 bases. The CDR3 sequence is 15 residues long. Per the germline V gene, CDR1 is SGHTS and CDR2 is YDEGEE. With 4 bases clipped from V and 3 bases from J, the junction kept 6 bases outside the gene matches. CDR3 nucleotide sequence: TGTGCCAGCAGCGGCTGGACAGGGGGGGACTATGGCTACACCTTC. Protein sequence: CASSGWTGGDYGYTF.

As DNA, the CDR3 is TGTGCCTGGACTATATTACAGGGGAACGTTAATCCGAACACTGAAGCTTTCTTT. This sequence encodes CAWTILQGNVNPNTEAFF. This sequence joins TRBV30 and TRBJ1-1; 7 nucleotides match TRBD1. Germline-derived CDR1 and CDR2 are GTSNPN and SVGIG (reference sequence). Trimming at V came to 4 bases and at J to 1 base, leaving 18 bases not matched to a gene. CDR3 length equals 18 residues.

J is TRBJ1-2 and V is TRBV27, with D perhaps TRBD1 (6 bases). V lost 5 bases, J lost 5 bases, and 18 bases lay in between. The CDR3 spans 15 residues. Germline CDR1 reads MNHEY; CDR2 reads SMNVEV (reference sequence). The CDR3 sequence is CASSTVPGHTYGYTF. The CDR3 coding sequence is TGTGCCAGCAGTACGGTACCGGGACACACATATGGCTACACCTTC.

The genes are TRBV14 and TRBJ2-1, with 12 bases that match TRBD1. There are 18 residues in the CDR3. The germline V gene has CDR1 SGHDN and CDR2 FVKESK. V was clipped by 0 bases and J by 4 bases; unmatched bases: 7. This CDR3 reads CASSQEGWGQGAYNEQFF. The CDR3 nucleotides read TGTGCCAGCAGCCAAGAGGGTTGGGGACAGGGGGCTTACAATGAGCAGTTCTTC.

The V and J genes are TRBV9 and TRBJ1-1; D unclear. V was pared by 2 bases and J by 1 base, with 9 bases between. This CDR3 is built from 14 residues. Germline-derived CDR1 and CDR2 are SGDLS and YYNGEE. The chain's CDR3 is CASSVAGKNTEAFF. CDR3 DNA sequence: TGTGCCAGCAGCGTGGCAGGAAAGAACACTGAAGCTTTCTTT.

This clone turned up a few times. The CDR3 coding sequence is TGTGCCAGCAGCTTCGATACCGGGACAGGGGGCCCCCAGCATTTT. It specifies CASSFDTGTGGPQHF. The chain has TRBV7-2 and TRBJ1-5, with 12 bases matching TRBD1. From germline, CDR1 is SGHTA and CDR2 FQGNSA. The CDR3 spans 15 residues. V was pared by 3 bases and J by 10 bases, with 7 bases of the junction left unmatched.

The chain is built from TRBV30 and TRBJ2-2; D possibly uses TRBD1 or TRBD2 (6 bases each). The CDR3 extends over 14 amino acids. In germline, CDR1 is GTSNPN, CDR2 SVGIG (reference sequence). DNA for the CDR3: TGTGCTGCTACCGGGGGCCAGTACACCGGGGAGCTGTTTTTT. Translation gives CAATGGQYTGELFF.

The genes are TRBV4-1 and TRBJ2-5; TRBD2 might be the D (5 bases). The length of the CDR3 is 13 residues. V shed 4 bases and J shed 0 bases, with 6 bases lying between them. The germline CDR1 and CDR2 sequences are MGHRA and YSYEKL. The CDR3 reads CASSPGDQETQYF. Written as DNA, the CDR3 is TGCGCCAGCAGCCCCGGGGACCAAGAGACCCAGTACTTC.

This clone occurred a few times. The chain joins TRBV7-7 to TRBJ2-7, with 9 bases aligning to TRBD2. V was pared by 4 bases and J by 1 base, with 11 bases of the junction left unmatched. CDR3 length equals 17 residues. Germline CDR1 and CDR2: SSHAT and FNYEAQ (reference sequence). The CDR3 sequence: CASSSYTSGGQSYEQYF. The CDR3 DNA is TGTGCCAGCAGCTCATACACCAGCGGGGGGCAATCCTACGAGCAGTACTTC. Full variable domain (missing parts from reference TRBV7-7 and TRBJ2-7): GAGVSQSPRYKVTKRGQDVTLRCDPISSHATLYWYQQALGQGPEFLTYFNYEAQPDKSGLPSDRFSAERPEGSISTLTIQRTEQRDSAMYRCASSSYTSGGQSYEQYFGPGTRLTVT.

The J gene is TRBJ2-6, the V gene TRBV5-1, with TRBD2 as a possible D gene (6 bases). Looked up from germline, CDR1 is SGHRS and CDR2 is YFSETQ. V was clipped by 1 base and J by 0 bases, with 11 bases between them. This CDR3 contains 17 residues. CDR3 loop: CASSLLASVSGANVLTF. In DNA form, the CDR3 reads TGCGCCAGCAGCTTGCTAGCGTCGGTCTCTGGGGCCAACGTCCTGACTTTC.

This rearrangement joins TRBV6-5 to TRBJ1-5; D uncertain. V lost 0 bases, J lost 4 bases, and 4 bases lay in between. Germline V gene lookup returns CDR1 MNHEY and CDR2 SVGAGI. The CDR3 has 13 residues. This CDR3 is CASSYSINQPQHF. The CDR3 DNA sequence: TGTGCCAGCAGTTACTCGATAAATCAGCCCCAGCATTTT.

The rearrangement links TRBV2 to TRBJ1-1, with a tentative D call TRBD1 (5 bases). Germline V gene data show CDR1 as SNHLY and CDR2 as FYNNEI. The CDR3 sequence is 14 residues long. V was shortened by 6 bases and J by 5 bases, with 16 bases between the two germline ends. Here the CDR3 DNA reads TGTGCCAGCAGAGGTCTCAGGGTTGGGACTGAAGCTTTCTTT. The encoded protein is CASRGLRVGTEAFF.

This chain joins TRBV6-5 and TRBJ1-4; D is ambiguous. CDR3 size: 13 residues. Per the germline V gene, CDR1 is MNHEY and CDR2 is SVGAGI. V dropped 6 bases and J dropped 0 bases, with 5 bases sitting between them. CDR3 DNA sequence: TGTGCCAGCAGCGGGTCAACTAATGAAAAACTGTTTTTT. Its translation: CASSGSTNEKLFF.

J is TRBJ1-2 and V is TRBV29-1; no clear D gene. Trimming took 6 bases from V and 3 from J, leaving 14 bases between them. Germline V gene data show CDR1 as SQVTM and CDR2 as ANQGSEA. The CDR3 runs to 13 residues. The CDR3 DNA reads TGCAGCGTCTCACGTTCCCGGGACTATGGCTACACCTTC. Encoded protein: CSVSRSRDYGYTF.